This T cell receptor beta chain was retrieved from a study of glioma-infiltrating T cells after dendritic cell vaccination. Sample time point: after dendritic cell vaccination, including at tumor progression/relapse. Using immunoSEQ multiplex PCR, the repertoire was profiled, and TCRdb retains in-frame clones only, with some absent. The sample holds fewer than 95,000 clones, 85% seen once. Germline V gene sequence: CDR1 SGHTA, CDR2 FQGNSA. The CDR3 length is 15 residues. Trimming removed 5 bases from V and 4 bases from J; junction bases left unmatched: 10. The rearrangement links TRBV7-2 to TRBJ2-7, with 8 bases identical to TRBD1. This clonotype was sampled from a human donor with glioblastoma. Sequences were derived from blood, sampled after dendritic cell vaccination. Written as DNA, the CDR3 is TGTGCCAGCAGCGTAAGACAGGGGTCCCCTTACGAGCAGTACTTC. It translates to CASSVRQGSPYEQYF.